The present TCR beta chain was sequenced within a study of blood T cell repertoires in COVID-19 (dated by TCRdb to 2020 to 2022). Context from the whole study: Samples covering the acute and convalescent phases of COVID-19 were provided by collaborators in the United States, Italy and Spain. The prospective study material was composed of cDNA or gDNA derived from T cells, B-cell-depleted T cells, or PBMCs. Subjects who had been exposed to COVID-19, were actively infected with it, or had recovered from it provided the deeply sampled blood TCRbeta repertoires that made up the dataset. The repertoires were released in a freely available public database intended as a resource for research on the immune response to SARS-CoV-2. The samples were drawn from two sources: the first 160 participants of the ongoing ImmuneRACE study, and fewer than 1,500 subjects contributed by 6 global collaborators. Sample metadata almost always included a de-identified subject ID, COVID-19 status, age in years and sex. Where HLA class I and class II types were available, the types were taken from metadata supplied by the sample provider, not from assay-based typing. What the authors observed across the whole study: How much clinical and demographic metadata was included differed by source and by participant, and the metadata was provided uncurated.

One collaborating source in Seattle enrolled patients during active infection and followed them longitudinally through the course of disease. Whole blood was collected in K2EDTA tubes by collaborating institutions according to the institutions' own protocols. Collaborator samples were shipped for TCRbeta analysis as frozen whole blood, isolated PBMCs, or DNA extracted from either sample type. TCRbeta CDR3 regions were amplified from genomic DNA by means of the immunoSEQ Assay, a bias-controlled multiplex PCR. Turning to the authors' computational methods: The number of nucleated cells in each sample was estimated from the amplification of reference gene primers within the assay. Sequence reads were collapsed and filtered to measure the absolute abundance of every unique TCRbeta CDR3 rearrangement. For each sample, productive Simpson clonality was calculated as the square root of Simpson's diversity index over productive rearrangements. TCRdb limited this immuneACCESS table to in-frame rearrangements with V and J called. A share of clones is missing; checked studies link under half to unresolved V genes, and the rest is unexplained. The DNA was the basis for D and trimming; V, J and clone size are from that table. This sample lists approximately 200,000 clones; less than 95% were detected once. About 0.76% of the sample lies in the top ten.

Its CDR3 holds 15 amino acids, cysteine through phenylalanine. The DNA shown is the 45-base CDR3, in frame from base 1. The CDR1 and CDR2 encoded by the germline V gene (reference sequence) are SSHAT and FNYEAQ. Trimming costs V 1 base and J 2 bases, and their ends lie 11 bases apart. A remark on this clone: No antigen is known for it. One base away there is no much larger clone; base qualities are not given.

The rearranged chain carries TRBV7-7 and TRBJ2-5; the D gene is possibly TRBD2, with 6 bases matching. Material: peripheral blood. The origin of this receptor is a man aged 25 to 45 with COVID-19, enrolled during active disease. The DNA sequence follows: TGTGCCAGCAGCTTAGGGCGGGGATCACAAGAGACCCAGTACTTC. Its translation is CASSLGRGSQETQYF. The reference TRBV7-7 and TRBJ2-5 proteins fill in what lies around the CDR3, so the full variable domain reads GAGVSQSPRYKVTKRGQDVTLRCDPISSHATLYWYQQALGQGPEFLTYFNYEAQPDKSGLPSDRFSAERPEGSISTLTIQRTEQRDSAMYRCASSLGRGSQETQYFGPGTRLLVL.